A selection of T cell receptor beta chains follows, all from one sample in a study of blood T cell repertoires in COVID-19. Clones were read by immunoSEQ multiplex PCR, and TCRdb kept only the in-frame ones, dropping some. The table shows 250,000 to 400,000 clones, with about 87% occurring only once. Sequenced material: PBMCs or T cells enriched from blood (not recorded which). These TCRs come from a woman between 25 and 40 years old who had recovered from COVID-19. CDR3s include the opening cysteine and the closing phenylalanine or tryptophan. A D gene is named only where the DNA matches it firmly. Some rows have no size entry. The others give once, few or many, or a class for an expanded clone.

v_gene	d_gene	j_gene	abundance	CDR3aa	CDR3nt
TRBV5-1	NA	TRBJ2-7	NA	CASSPTTASNRQYF	TGCGCCAGCAGCCCTACCACGGCGAGTAACAGGCAGTACTTC
TRBV6-6	TRBD2	TRBJ2-3	NA	CASSYSAGGNTDTQYF	TGTGCCAGCAGTTACTCAGCGGGGGGGAACACAGATACGCAGTATTTT
TRBV19	TRBD1	TRBJ1-1	NA	CASSRQGNTEAFF	TGTGCCAGTAGTAGACAGGGGAACACTGAAGCTTTCTTT
TRBV2	NA	TRBJ2-1	NA	CASSASNNEQFF	TGTGCCAGCAGCGCGAGCAACAATGAGCAGTTCTTC
TRBV29-1	TRBD1	TRBJ2-7	NA	CSVGTGDGEQYF	TGCAGCGTTGGGACAGGGGACGGCGAGCAGTACTTC
TRBV6-4	TRBD1	TRBJ2-2	few	CASSGQGNTGELFF	TGTGCCAGCAGCGGACAGGGGAACACCGGGGAGCTGTTTTTT
TRBV4-3	NA	TRBJ1-1	NA	CASSQGLLAGMNTEAFF	TGCGCCAGCAGCCAAGGACTGCTGGCAGGGATGAACACTGAAGCTTTCTTT
TRBV10-3	NA	TRBJ1-1	NA	CAISESGVGNTEAFF	TGTGCCATCAGTGAGTCCGGGGTGGGGAACACTGAAGCTTTCTTT
TRBV9	NA	TRBJ1-1	NA	CASSGPGEAFF	TGTGCCAGCAGCGGACCAGGTGAAGCTTTCTTT
TRBV5-6	TRBD1	TRBJ1-1	many	CASSLGQGPTEAFF	TGTGCCAGCAGCTTGGGACAGGGTCCCACTGAAGCTTTCTTT
TRBV5-8	NA	TRBJ1-1	few	CASALVGGRTEAFF	TGTGCCAGCGCCCTAGTGGGGGGAAGAACTGAAGCTTTCTTT
TRBV5-6	NA	TRBJ1-3	NA	CASSLQGFGNTIYF	TGTGCCAGCAGCTTGCAGGGGTTCGGAAACACCATATATTTT
TRBV10-3	NA	TRBJ1-2	NA	CAIRTDDSRYGYTF	TGTGCCATCAGGACGGACGACAGTCGCTATGGCTACACCTTC
TRBV7-8	TRBD1	TRBJ2-7	NA	CASSLNTGQGAYEQYF	TGTGCCAGCAGCTTAAATACCGGACAGGGTGCCTACGAGCAGTACTTC
TRBV10-3	NA	TRBJ1-5	NA	CAISEWQNSNQPQHF	TGTGCCATCAGTGAATGGCAGAATAGCAATCAGCCCCAGCATTTT
TRBV19	NA	TRBJ1-5	NA	CASSIGRMFSNQPQHF	TGTGCCAGTAGTATAGGCAGAATGTTTAGCAATCAGCCCCAGCATTTT
TRBV7-7	NA	TRBJ1-6	NA	CASSLDGGMNSPLHF	TGTGCCAGCAGCTTGGACGGGGGGATGAATTCACCCCTCCACTTT
TRBV7-9	TRBD1	TRBJ1-2	few	CASSFGQGVLYGYTF	TGTGCCAGCAGCTTTGGACAGGGAGTCCTCTATGGCTACACCTTC
TRBV4-2	TRBD2	TRBJ2-2	NA	CASSQGSLAEGTGELFF	TGTGCCAGCAGCCAAGGTTCCCTAGCGGAGGGCACCGGGGAGCTGTTTTTT
TRBV7-9	TRBD1	TRBJ1-2	once	CASSFGQGHYGYTF	TGTGCCAGCAGCTTTGGACAGGGGCACTATGGCTACACCTTC
TRBV4-2	TRBD1	TRBJ2-2	few	CASSQAPGGDTGELFF	TGTGCCAGCAGCCAAGCGCCAGGGGGCGACACCGGGGAGCTGTTTTTT
TRBV5-1	NA	TRBJ2-3	NA	CASSLDGQIRDTQYF	TGCGCCAGCAGCTTGGATGGACAGATAAGAGATACGCAGTATTTT
TRBV21-1	NA	TRBJ1-1	NA	CASSVGQLMNTEAFF	TGTGCCAGCAGCGTCGGACAGCTCATGAACACTGAAGCTTTCTTT
TRBV10-2	NA	TRBJ1-1	NA	CASSESGGFMNTEAFF	TGCGCCAGCAGTGAGTCCGGGGGGTTCATGAACACTGAAGCTTTCTTT
TRBV6-5	NA	TRBJ1-5	NA	CASSYSKTLQAPFGHF	TGTGCCAGCAGTTACTCGAAGACCCTACAGGCCCCCTTCGGGCATTTT
TRBV18	NA	TRBJ2-2	NA	CASSPWTHLTGELFF	TGTGCCAGCTCACCGTGGACTCATTTGACCGGGGAGCTGTTTTTT
TRBV24-1	TRBD1	TRBJ2-1	NA	CATSDSWTGNNEQFF	TGTGCCACCAGTGATTCCTGGACAGGAAACAATGAGCAGTTCTTC
TRBV27	TRBD1	TRBJ2-4	NA	CASKSRDSSKNIQYF	TGTGCCAGCAAGTCACGGGACAGCTCCAAAAACATTCAGTACTTC
TRBV10-3	TRBD2	TRBJ2-5	NA	CAISKGLAGKYQETQYF	TGTGCCATCAGTAAGGGACTAGCGGGGAAGTACCAAGAGACCCAGTACTTC
TRBV5-6	TRBD1	TRBJ1-2	NA	CASSLEGAAGYTF	TGTGCCAGCAGCTTGGAGGGGGCGGCTGGCTACACCTTC
TRBV27	TRBD1	TRBJ1-2	NA	CASSLYRGQALYGYTF	TGTGCCAGCAGTTTATACAGGGGACAGGCCCTCTATGGCTACACCTTC
TRBV28	TRBD2	TRBJ2-7	once	CASRRGGPYEQYF	TGTGCCAGCAGGCGGGGGGGGCCTTACGAGCAGTACTTC
TRBV15	NA	TRBJ1-1	NA	CATSRDTFQNTEAFF	TGTGCCACCAGCAGAGATACTTTCCAGAACACTGAAGCTTTCTTT
TRBV5-5	TRBD1	TRBJ1-1	NA	CASSIRDRGMGTEAFF	TGTGCCAGCAGCATCCGGGACAGGGGAATGGGCACTGAAGCTTTCTTT
TRBV19	NA	TRBJ2-1	NA	CASSIVPGIDEQFF	TGTGCCAGTAGTATTGTCCCAGGGATCGATGAGCAGTTCTTC
TRBV5-6	NA	TRBJ2-2	NA	CASSSTGELFF	TGTGCCAGCAGTTCAACCGGGGAGCTGTTTTTT
TRBV3-1/TRBV3-2	NA	TRBJ2-7	NA	CASSQAGGYEQYF	TGTGCCAGCAGCCAAGCCGGGGGCTACGAGCAGTACTTC
TRBV6-2/TRBV6-3	NA	TRBJ1-6	NA	CASSVAGYQDLYNSPLHF	TGTGCCAGCAGTGTGGCAGGGTATCAGGACCTCTATAATTCACCCCTCCACTTT
TRBV9	TRBD2	TRBJ2-7	NA	CASSVAGSAGGINEQYF	TGTGCCAGCAGCGTAGCTGGTTCGGCGGGGGGTATCAACGAGCAGTACTTC
TRBV29-1	NA	TRBJ1-2	few	CSVASNYGYTF	TGCAGCGTTGCTAGTAACTATGGCTACACCTTC
TRBV29-1	NA	TRBJ1-3	NA	CSAGTSSGNTIYF	TGCAGCGCCGGCACGAGCTCTGGAAACACCATATATTTT
TRBV7-3	NA	TRBJ2-1	once	CASSLSGRESYNEQFF	TGTGCCAGCAGCTTAAGTGGCCGGGAGTCCTACAATGAGCAGTTCTTC
TRBV4-3	NA	TRBJ1-2	NA	CASSQDRGGPYGYTF	TGCGCCAGCAGCCAAGATCGGGGAGGGCCGTACGGCTACACCTTC
TRBV28	NA	TRBJ1-1	NA	CASSLYQENTEAFF	TGTGCCAGCAGTTTATATCAGGAGAACACTGAAGCTTTCTTT
TRBV5-6	NA	TRBJ1-5	NA	CASSSRWDQPQHF	TGTGCCAGCAGCTCGAGGTGGGATCAGCCCCAGCATTTT
TRBV27	NA	TRBJ2-5	once	CASSSGTEQETQYF	TGTGCCAGCAGTTCAGGCACAGAACAAGAGACCCAGTACTTC
TRBV7-2	NA	TRBJ2-3	NA	CASREAGIRDTQYF	TGTGCCAGCAGAGAGGCGGGTATTCGAGATACGCAGTATTTT
TRBV29-1	NA	TRBJ1-1	NA	CSVTVRGNTEAFF	TGCAGCGTTACGGTCAGGGGAAACACTGAAGCTTTCTTT
TRBV27	NA	TRBJ1-4	NA	CASSPGDYPNEKLFF	TGTGCCAGCAGTCCCGGTGATTACCCTAATGAAAAACTGTTTTTT
TRBV11-2	TRBD1	TRBJ1-2	NA	CASSSTGGFYGYTF	TGTGCCAGCAGCTCTACAGGGGGTTTCTATGGCTACACCTTC
TRBV7-9	NA	TRBJ2-1	NA	CASSLAGAYNEQFF	TGTGCCAGCAGCTTAGCAGGAGCCTACAATGAGCAGTTCTTC
TRBV30	NA	TRBJ2-7	NA	CAWMGLEFYEQYF	TGTGCCTGGATGGGACTTGAGTTTTACGAGCAGTACTTC
TRBV19	NA	TRBJ1-1	NA	CASSKHRNLNTEAFF	TGTGCCAGTAGTAAACACAGGAACTTGAACACTGAAGCTTTCTTT
TRBV9	TRBD1	TRBJ1-2	NA	CASSDPGTANYGYTF	TGTGCCAGCAGCGACCCCGGGACAGCTAACTATGGCTACACCTTC
TRBV27	NA	TRBJ1-1	NA	CASSLLSRGYTEAFF	TGTGCCAGCAGTTTATTATCGCGGGGCTACACTGAAGCTTTCTTT